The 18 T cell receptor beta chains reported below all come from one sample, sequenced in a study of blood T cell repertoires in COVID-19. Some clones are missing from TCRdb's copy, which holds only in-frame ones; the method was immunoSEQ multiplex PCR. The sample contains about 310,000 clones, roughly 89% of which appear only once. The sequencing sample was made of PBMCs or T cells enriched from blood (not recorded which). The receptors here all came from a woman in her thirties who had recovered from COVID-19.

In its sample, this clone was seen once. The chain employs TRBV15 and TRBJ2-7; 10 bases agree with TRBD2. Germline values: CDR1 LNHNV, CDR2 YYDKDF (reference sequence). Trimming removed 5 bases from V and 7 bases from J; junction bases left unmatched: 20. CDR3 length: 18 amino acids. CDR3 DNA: TGTGCCACCAGCTCCCTAGGGAATGTCCTAGCGGGAGTTAGTGAGCAGTACTTC. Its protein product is CATSSLGNVLAGVSEQYF.

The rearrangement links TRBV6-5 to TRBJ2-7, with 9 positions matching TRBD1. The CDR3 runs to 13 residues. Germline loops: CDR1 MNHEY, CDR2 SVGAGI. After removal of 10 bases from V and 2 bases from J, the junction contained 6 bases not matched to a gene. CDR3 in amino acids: CATGQGPPYEQYF. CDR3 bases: TGTGCCACCGGACAGGGGCCCCCCTACGAGCAGTACTTC.

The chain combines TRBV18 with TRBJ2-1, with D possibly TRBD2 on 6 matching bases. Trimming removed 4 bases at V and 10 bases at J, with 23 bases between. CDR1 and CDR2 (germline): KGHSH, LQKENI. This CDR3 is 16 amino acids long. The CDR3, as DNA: TGTGCCAGCTCACGGGGTGCTAGCGCGAGGGCACGGGAGCAGTTCTTC. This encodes CASSRGASARAREQFF.

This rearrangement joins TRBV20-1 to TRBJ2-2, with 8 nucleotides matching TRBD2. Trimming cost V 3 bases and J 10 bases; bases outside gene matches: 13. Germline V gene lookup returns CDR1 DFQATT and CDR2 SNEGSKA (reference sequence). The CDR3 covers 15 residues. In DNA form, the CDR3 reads TGCAGTGCTAGTGGGGCGGGAGGCTTAGCGGTGGAGCTGTTTTTT. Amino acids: CSASGAGGLAVELFF.

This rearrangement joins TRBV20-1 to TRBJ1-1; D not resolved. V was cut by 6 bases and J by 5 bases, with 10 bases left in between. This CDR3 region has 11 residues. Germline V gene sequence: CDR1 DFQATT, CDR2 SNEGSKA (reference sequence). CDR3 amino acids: CSAPGVTEAFF. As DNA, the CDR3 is TGCAGTGCCCCGGGTGTAACTGAAGCTTTCTTT.

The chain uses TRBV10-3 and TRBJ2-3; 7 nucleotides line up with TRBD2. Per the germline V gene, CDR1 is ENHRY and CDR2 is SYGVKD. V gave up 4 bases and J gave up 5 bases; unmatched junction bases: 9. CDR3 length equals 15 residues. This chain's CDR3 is CAISVGSGRGDTQYF. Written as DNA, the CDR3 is TGTGCCATCAGTGTGGGTAGCGGGCGGGGAGATACGCAGTATTTT.

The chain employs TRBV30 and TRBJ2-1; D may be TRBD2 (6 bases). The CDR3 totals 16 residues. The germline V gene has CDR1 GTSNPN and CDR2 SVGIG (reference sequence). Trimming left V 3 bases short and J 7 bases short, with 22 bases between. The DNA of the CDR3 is TGTGCCTGGAGCCCACCAGCGTCACTAGCCGGAAATGAGCAGTTCTTC. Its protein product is CAWSPPASLAGNEQFF.

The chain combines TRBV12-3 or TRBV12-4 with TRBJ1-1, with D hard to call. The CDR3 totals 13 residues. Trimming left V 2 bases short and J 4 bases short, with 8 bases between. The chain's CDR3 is CASSLSVVTEAFF. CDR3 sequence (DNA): TGTGCCAGCAGTTTATCGGTAGTCACTGAAGCTTTCTTT.

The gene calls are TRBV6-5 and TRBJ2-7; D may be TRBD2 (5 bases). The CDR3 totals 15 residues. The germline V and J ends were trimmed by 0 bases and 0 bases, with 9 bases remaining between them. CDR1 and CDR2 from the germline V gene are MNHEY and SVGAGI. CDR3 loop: CASSYSAGDSYEQYF. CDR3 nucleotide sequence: TGTGCCAGCAGTTACTCGGCCGGGGACTCCTACGAGCAGTACTTC.

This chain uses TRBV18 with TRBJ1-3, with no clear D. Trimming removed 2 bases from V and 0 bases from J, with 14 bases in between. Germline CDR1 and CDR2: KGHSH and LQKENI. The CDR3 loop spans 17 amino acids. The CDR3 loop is CASSPVPRQNSGNTIYF. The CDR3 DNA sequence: TGTGCCAGCTCACCAGTGCCCAGACAAAACTCTGGAAACACCATATATTTT.

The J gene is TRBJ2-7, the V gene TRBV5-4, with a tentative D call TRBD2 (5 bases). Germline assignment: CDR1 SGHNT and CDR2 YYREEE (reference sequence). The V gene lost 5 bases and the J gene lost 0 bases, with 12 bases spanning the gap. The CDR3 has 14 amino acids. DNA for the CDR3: TGTGCCAGCAGGGAGGAAGGGCGCTCCTACGAGCAGTACTTC. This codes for CASREEGRSYEQYF.

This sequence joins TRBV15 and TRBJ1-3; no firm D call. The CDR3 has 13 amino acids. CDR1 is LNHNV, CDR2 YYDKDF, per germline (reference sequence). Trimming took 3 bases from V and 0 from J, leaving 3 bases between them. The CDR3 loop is CATSSNSGNTIYF. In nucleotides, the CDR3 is TGTGCCACCAGCAGCAACTCTGGAAACACCATATATTTT.

CDR3: CASSLNYYEQYF. The CDR3 coding sequence is TGTGCCAGCAGCCTAAATTACTACGAGCAGTACTTC. The chain has TRBV28 and TRBJ2-7, with D uncertain. The CDR3 loop spans 12 amino acids. V lost 6 bases, J lost 3 bases, and 9 bases lay in between. From germline, CDR1 is MDHEN and CDR2 SYDVKM.

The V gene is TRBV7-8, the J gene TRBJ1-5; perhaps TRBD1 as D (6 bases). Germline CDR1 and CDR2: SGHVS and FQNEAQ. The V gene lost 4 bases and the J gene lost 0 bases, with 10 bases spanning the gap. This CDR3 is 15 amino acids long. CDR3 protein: CASSSRQDSNQPQHF. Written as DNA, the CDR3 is TGTGCCAGCAGCTCAAGACAGGATAGCAATCAGCCCCAGCATTTT. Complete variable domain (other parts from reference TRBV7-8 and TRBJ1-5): GAGVSQSPRYKVAKRGQDVALRCDPISGHVSLFWYQQALGQGPEFLTYFQNEAQLDKSGLPSDRFFAERPEGSVSTLKIQRTQQEDSAVYLCASSSRQDSNQPQHFGDGTRLSIL.

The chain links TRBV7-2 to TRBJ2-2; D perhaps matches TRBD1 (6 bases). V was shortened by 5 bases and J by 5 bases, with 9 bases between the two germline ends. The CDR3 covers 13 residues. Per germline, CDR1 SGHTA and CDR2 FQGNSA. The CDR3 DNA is TGTGCCAGCAGCACCAGGGGTACCGGGGAGCTGTTTTTT. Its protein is CASSTRGTGELFF.

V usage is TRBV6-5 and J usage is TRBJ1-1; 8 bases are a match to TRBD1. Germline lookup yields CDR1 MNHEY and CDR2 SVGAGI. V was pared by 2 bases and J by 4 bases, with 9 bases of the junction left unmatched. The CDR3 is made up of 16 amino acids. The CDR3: CASSYTGTGGITEAFF. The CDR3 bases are TGTGCCAGCAGTTACACCGGGACAGGCGGAATCACTGAAGCTTTCTTT.

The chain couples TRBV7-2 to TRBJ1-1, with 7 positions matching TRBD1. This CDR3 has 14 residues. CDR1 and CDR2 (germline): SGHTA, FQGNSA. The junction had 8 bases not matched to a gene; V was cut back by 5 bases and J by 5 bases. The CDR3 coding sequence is TGTGCCAGCAGCCAACAGGGGAGTAGGACTGAAGCTTTCTTT. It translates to CASSQQGSRTEAFF.

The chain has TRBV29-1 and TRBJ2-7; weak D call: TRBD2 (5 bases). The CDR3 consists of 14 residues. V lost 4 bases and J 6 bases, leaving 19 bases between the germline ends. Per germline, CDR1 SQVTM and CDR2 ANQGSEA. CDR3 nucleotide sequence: TGCAGCGTTGGGTTCGTTGCGGGCGGTGGCGAGCAGTACTTC. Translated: CSVGFVAGGGEQYF.